The present TCR beta chain was sequenced within a study of CD8+CD57+ T cells in acquired aplastic anemia. In the study overall: The DNA of sorted CD4+ and CD8+ cells averaged approximately 3.2 ug. There were about 10.8 million reads, on average, for CD4+ cells from healthy donors.

Study-wide findings and caveats: For CD8+ Simpson's diversity, patients and controls showed no significant difference. The number of CD8+ CDR3 sequences shared by patients and controls was twenty-nine.

V was pared by 5 bases and J by 8 bases, with 5 bases of the junction left unmatched. The germline V gene has CDR1 LNHNV and CDR2 YYDKDF (reference sequence). The CDR3 covers 15 residues. TCR beta VDJ and CDR3 profiles were obtained from a genomic DNA template. TCRdb re-derived calls from the reads in MiXCR, one entry per CDR3 protein. The sample shows about 190,000 distinct CDR3 sequences, roughly half of them seen only once. This clonotype was counted ten times or more. The antigen is undetermined. Sequenced input: sorted CD4+, CD8+, or CD8+CD57+ T cells (not recorded which) from PBMCs. This sequence joins TRBV15 and TRBJ2-1, with TRBD2 identical over 14 bases. This clonotype was sampled from a human donor in good health, serving as a control. CDR3 coding DNA: TGTGCCACCAGCCAGACTAGCGGGGGGGCTTATGAGCAGTTCTTC. This sequence encodes CATSQTSGGAYEQFF.